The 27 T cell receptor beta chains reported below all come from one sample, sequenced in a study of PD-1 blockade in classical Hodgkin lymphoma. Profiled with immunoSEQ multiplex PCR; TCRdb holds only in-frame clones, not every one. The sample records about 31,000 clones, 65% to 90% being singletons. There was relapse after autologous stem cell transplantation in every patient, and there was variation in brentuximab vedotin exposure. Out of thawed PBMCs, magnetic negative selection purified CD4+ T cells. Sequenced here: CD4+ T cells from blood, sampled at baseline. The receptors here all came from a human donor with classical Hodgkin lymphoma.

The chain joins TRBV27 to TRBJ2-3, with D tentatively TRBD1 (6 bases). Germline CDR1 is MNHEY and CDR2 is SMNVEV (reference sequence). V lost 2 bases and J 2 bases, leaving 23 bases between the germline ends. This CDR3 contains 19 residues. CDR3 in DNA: TGTGCCAGCAGTTTAGGATTTCCTAAAAGTCGGACAGACACAGATACGCAGTATTTT. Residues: CASSLGFPKSRTDTDTQYF.

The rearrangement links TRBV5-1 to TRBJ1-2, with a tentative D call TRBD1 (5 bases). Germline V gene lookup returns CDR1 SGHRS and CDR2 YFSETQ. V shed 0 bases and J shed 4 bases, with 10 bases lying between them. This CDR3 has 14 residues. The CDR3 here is CASSLDQGPYGYTF. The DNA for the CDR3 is TGCGCCAGCAGCTTGGACCAGGGACCCTATGGCTACACCTTC.

CDR3 region: CASSRGQHSNQPQHF. In nucleotides, the CDR3 is TGTGCCAGCAGCAGGGGACAGCATAGCAATCAGCCCCAGCATTTT. This chain connects TRBV6-5 to TRBJ1-5, with 7 bases identical to TRBD1. V lost 6 bases to trimming and J lost 0 bases; unmatched junction nucleotides: 5. The CDR3 contains 15 residues. CDR1 is MNHEY and CDR2 is SVGAGI in the germline V gene.

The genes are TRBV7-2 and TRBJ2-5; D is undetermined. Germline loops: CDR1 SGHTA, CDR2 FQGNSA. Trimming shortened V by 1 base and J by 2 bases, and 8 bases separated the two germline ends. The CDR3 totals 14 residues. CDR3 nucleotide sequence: TGTGCCAGCAGCTTAGTCCATTCACAAGAGACCCAGTACTTC. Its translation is CASSLVHSQETQYF.

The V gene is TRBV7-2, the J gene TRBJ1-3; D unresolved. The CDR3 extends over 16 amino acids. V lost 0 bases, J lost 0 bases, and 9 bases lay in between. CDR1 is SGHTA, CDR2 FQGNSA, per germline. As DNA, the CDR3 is TGTGCCAGCAGCTTAGCAGGGTCCGGCTCTGGAAACACCATATATTTT. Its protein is CASSLAGSGSGNTIYF.

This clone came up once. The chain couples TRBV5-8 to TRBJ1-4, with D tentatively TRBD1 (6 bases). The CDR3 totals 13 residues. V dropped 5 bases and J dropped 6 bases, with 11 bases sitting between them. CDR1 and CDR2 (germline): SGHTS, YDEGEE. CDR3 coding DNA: TGTGCCAGCAGAAACAGGGCGGATGAAAAACTGTTTTTT. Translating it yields CASRNRADEKLFF.

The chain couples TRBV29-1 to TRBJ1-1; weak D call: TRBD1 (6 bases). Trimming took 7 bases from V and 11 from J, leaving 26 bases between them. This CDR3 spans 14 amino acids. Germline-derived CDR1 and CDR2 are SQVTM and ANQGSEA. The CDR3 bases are TGCAGCGGCTCTCCTCGGGGGCGCCATCCGGAGGCTTTCTTT. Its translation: CSGSPRGRHPEAFF.

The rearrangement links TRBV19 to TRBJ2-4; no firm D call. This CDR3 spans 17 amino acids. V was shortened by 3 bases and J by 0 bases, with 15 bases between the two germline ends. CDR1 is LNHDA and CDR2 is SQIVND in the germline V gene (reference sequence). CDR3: CASSMAQDFIAKNIQYF. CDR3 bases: TGTGCCAGTAGTATGGCCCAAGACTTTATAGCCAAAAACATTCAGTACTTC.

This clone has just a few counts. CDR3: CATSTGDNSPLHF. The CDR3 DNA follows: TGCGCCACTTCGACAGGGGATAATTCACCCCTCCACTTT. The chain has TRBV5-1 and TRBJ1-6, with 8 bases identical to TRBD1. Germline CDR1 reads SGHRS; CDR2 reads YFSETQ. V trimming: 9 bases; J trimming: 5 bases; junction bases outside the gene matches: 4. The length of the CDR3 is 13 residues.

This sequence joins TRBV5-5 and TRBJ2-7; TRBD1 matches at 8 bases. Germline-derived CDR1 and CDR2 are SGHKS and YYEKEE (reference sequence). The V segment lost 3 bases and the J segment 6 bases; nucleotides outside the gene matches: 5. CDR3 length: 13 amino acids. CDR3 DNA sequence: TGTGCCAGCAGCTGGACAGGGATTGCCGAGCAGTACTTC. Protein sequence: CASSWTGIAEQYF.

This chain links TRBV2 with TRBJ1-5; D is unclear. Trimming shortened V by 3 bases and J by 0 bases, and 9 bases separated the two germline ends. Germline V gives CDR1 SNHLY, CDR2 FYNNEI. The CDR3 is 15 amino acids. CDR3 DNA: TGTGCCAGCAGTGAGAGGCATAGTAGCAATCAGCCCCAGCATTTT. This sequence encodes CASSERHSSNQPQHF.

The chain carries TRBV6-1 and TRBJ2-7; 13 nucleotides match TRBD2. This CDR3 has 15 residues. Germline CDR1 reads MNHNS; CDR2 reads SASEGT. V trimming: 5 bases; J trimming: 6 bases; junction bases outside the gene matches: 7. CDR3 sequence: CASSQGLAGVGEQYF. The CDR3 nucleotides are TGTGCCAGCAGTCAAGGACTAGCGGGAGTCGGCGAGCAGTACTTC.

CDR3 loop: CASSSPAGAGYTF. The CDR3 DNA sequence: TGTGCCAGCAGTTCCCCCGCTGGGGCTGGCTACACCTTC. The chain recombines TRBV27 with TRBJ1-2; tentatively, D is TRBD1 (5 bases). The CDR3 consists of 13 residues. Germline V CDR1 and CDR2: MNHEY, SMNVEV (reference sequence). Trimming pared 4 bases from V and 7 bases from J, leaving 13 bases between.

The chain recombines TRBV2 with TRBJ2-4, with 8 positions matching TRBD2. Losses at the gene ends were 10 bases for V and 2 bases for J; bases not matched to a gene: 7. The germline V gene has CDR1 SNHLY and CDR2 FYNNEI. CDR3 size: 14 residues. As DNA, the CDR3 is TGTGCCACCGAGCGGGAGTTGTCCAAAAACATTCAGTACTTC. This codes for CATERELSKNIQYF.

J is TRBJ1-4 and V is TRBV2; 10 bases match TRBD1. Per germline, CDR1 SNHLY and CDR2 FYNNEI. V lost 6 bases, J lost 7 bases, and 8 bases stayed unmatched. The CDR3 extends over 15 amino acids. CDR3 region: CASRDRGLDREKLFF. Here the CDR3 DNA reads TGTGCCAGCAGAGACAGGGGGCTAGATCGTGAAAAACTGTTTTTT.

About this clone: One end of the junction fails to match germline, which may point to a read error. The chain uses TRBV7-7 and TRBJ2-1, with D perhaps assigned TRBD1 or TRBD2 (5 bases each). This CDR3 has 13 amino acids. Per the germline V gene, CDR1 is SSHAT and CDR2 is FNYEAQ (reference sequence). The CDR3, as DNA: TGTGCTAGCAGCTCGGGACCCAACAATGAGCAGTTCTTC. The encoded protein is CASSSGPNNEQFF.

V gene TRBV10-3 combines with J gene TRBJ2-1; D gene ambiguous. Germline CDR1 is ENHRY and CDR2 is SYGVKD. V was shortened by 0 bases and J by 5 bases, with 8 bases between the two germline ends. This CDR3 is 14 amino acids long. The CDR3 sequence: CAISESSPDNEQFF. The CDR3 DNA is TGTGCCATCAGTGAGTCGTCGCCAGACAATGAGCAGTTCTTC.

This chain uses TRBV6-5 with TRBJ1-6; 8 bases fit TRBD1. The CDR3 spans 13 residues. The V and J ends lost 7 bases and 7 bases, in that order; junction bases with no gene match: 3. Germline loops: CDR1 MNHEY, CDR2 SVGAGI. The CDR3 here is CASKDRVNSPLHF. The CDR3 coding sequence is TGTGCCAGCAAGGACAGGGTGAATTCACCCCTCCACTTT.

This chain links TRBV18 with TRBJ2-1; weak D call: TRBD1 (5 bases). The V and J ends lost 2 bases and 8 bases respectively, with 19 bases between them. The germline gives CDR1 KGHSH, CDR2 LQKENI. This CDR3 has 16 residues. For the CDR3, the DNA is TGTGCCAGCTCACCATGGCAGGGTGGAGATACCGATGAGCAGTTCTTC. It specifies CASSPWQGGDTDEQFF. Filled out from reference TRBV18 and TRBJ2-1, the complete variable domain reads NAGVMQNPRHLVRRRGQEARLRCSPMKGHSHVYWYRQLPEEGLKFMVYLQKENIIDESGMPKERFSAEFPKEGPSILRIQQVVRGDSAAYFCASSPWQGGDTDEQFFGPGTRLTVL.

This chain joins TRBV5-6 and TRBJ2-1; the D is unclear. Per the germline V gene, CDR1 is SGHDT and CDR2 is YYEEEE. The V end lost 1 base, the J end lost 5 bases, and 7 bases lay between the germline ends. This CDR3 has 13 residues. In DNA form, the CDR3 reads TGTGCCAGCAGCTTGACGCTTAACAATGAGCAGTTCTTC. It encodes CASSLTLNNEQFF.

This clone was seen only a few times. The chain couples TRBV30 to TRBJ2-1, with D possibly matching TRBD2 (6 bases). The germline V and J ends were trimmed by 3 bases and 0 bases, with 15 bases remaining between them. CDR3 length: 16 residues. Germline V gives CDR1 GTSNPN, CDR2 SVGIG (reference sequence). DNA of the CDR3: TGTGCCTGGAGCCCCTTGGCGGGGAGCTCCTACAATGAGCAGTTCTTC. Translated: CAWSPLAGSSYNEQFF. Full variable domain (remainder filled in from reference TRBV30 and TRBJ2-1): SQTIHQWPATLVQPVGSPLSLECTVEGTSNPNLYWYRQAAGRGLQLLFYSVGIGQISSEVPQNLSASRPQDRQFILSSKKLLLSDSGFYLCAWSPLAGSSYNEQFFGPGTRLTVL.

The CDR3 DNA is TGTGCCAGCACCGCCTTGTTACAGAAAGAGACCCAGTACTTC. Protein sequence: CASTALLQKETQYF. The V gene is TRBV6-1, the J gene TRBJ2-5; D is unclear. Germline V lookup: CDR1 MNHNS, CDR2 SASEGT. The germline V and J ends were trimmed by 7 bases and 3 bases, with 15 bases remaining between them. The CDR3 is 14 amino acids.

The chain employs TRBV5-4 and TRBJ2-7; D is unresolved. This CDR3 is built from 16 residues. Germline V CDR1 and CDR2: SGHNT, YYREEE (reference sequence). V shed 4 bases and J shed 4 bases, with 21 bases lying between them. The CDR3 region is CASSDHRKPPLYEQYF. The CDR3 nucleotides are TGTGCCAGCAGCGACCACAGAAAACCACCTCTATACGAGCAGTACTTC.

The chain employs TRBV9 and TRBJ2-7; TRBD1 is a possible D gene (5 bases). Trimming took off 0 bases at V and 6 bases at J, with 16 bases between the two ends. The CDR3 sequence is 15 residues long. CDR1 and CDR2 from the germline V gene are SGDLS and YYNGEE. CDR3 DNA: TGTGCCAGCAGCGTAGGGGGTGTTGGGGCCGCCGAGCAGTACTTC. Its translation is CASSVGGVGAAEQYF.

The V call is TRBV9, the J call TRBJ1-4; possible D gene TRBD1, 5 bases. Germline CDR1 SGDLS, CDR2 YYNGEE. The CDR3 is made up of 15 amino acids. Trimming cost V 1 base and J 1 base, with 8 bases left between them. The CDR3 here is CASSVSGGTNEKLFF. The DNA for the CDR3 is TGTGCCAGCAGCGTAAGTGGGGGAACTAATGAAAAACTGTTTTTT.

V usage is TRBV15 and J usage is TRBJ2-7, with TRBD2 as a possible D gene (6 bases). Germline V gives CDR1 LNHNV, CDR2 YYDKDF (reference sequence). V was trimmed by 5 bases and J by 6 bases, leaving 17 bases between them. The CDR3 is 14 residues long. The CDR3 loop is CATSSRGRPGEQYF. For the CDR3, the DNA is TGTGCCACCAGCTCCCGGGGGAGGCCGGGCGAGCAGTACTTC. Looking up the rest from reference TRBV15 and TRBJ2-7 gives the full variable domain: DAMVIQNPRYQVTQFGKPVTLSCSQTLNHNVMYWYQQKSSQAPKLLFHYYDKDFNNEADTPDNFQSRRPNTSFCFLDIRSPGLGDTAMYLCATSSRGRPGEQYFGPGTRLTVT.

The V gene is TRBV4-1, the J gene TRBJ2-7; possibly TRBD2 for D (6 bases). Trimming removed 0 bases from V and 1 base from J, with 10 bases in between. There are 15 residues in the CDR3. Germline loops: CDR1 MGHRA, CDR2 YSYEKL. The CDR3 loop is CASSQERGASYEQYF. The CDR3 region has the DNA TGCGCCAGCAGCCAAGAGCGCGGGGCATCCTACGAGCAGTACTTC.